The 5 T cell receptor beta chains given below trace back to one sample, sequenced in a study of blood T cell repertoires in COVID-19. Sequenced by immunoSEQ multiplex PCR; TCRdb stores in-frame clones only, minus some. The sample shows around 120,000 clones, 65% to 80% of them seen only once. The specimen was peripheral blood. The receptors stem from a man aged 65 to 85 with active or convalescent COVID-19.

V gene TRBV19 combines with J gene TRBJ1-1; D possibly corresponds to TRBD1 (5 bases). The CDR3 extends over 15 amino acids. Trimming stripped 3 bases from V and 1 base from J, with 12 bases between. Germline CDR1 and CDR2: LNHDA and SQIVND (reference sequence). CDR3 coding DNA: TGTGCCAGTAGTATGGGGGGTGTCCCGAACACTGAAGCTTTCTTT. Translation gives CASSMGGVPNTEAFF.

This clone has only one observation. The chain links TRBV7-6 to TRBJ2-2, with 7 bases that match TRBD1. The CDR3 length is 13 residues. V trimming: 4 bases; J trimming: 7 bases; junction bases outside the gene matches: 3. The germline gives CDR1 SGHVS, CDR2 FNYEAQ. Here the CDR3 reads CASSSTGDGELFF. In DNA, the CDR3 is TGTGCCAGCAGCTCCACAGGGGACGGGGAGCTGTTTTTT.

The rearrangement uses TRBV18 and TRBJ1-1, with D possibly TRBD1 on 6 matching bases. This CDR3 has 14 residues. Trimming removed 6 bases at V and 5 bases at J, with 16 bases between. From germline, CDR1 is KGHSH and CDR2 LQKENI. CDR3 amino acids: CASSQQGTVTEAFF. In nucleotides, the CDR3 is TGTGCCAGCTCCCAACAGGGAACGGTGACTGAAGCTTTCTTT.

The chain is built from TRBV5-6 and TRBJ2-1; D may be TRBD2 (6 bases). The CDR3 sequence is 13 residues long. Trimming stripped 4 bases from V and 9 bases from J, with 14 bases between. The germline CDR1 and CDR2 sequences are SGHDT and YYEEEE. The CDR3 is CASSPGLNAEQFF. The CDR3 bases are TGTGCCAGCAGCCCGGGACTCAATGCTGAGCAGTTCTTC.

A note on this clone: This same CDR3 is encoded by further DNA sequences in the sample. V usage is TRBV2 and J usage is TRBJ1-1; no firm D call. Germline V gene sequence: CDR1 SNHLY, CDR2 FYNNEI. The germline V and J ends were trimmed by 4 bases and 1 base, with 7 bases remaining between them. There are 13 residues in the CDR3. CDR3 in DNA: TGTGCCAGCAGTGCCCAGGCGAACACTGAAGCTTTCTTT. It yields the protein CASSAQANTEAFF.